What follows describes a single TCR beta chain. This entry belongs to a study of cytomegalovirus exposure and HLA in healthy donors. The CDR3 runs 13 residues. V was shortened by 2 bases and J by 6 bases, with 11 bases between the two germline ends. Germline V CDR1 and CDR2: MNHEY, SVGAGI. The PCR employed 60 Vbeta primers together with 13 Jbeta primers. The data were produced by immunoSEQ multiplex PCR, yet TCRdb's version contains in-frame clones alone and is incomplete. The repertoire holds about 180,000 clones, with roughly 80% as singletons. This receptor was identified in a middle-aged man in good health and CMV-seronegative. V is TRBV6-5 and J is TRBJ2-7, with a tentative D call TRBD2 (7 bases). The sequencing input was PBMCs. Here the CDR3 reads CASSYEGGREQYF. Here the CDR3 DNA reads TGTGCCAGCAGTTACGAGGGGGGGCGCGAGCAGTACTTC.